These T cell receptor beta chains were read from a single sample in a study of cytomegalovirus exposure and HLA in healthy donors. The table came from immunoSEQ multiplex PCR; TCRdb's copy has only in-frame clones and leaves some out. The data show about 170,000 clones, with just over 75% seen just once and 2% to 2.5% held by the top ten. The material sequenced was PBMCs. The receptors were sampled from a woman in her twenties or thirties in good health and CMV-seropositive. Each CDR3 is given with its conserved first and last residue. D genes are given only for firm matches. Clone size appears in some rows only: once, few, many, or a class for an expanded clone.

size	J	D	V	DNA	CDR3
.	TRBJ1-1	.	TRBV6-5	TGTGCCAGCAGTTTCTTGGACAAGTCAACTGAAGCTTTCTTT	CASSFLDKSTEAFF
few	TRBJ2-7	TRBD1	TRBV7-9	TGTGCCAGCAGCCCCCGTCCCGGGACAGGGATTAAAGCCTACGAGCAGTACTTC	CASSPRPGTGIKAYEQYF
.	TRBJ2-1	.	TRBV27	TGTGCCAGCAAGAGAGTCCACAATGAGCAGTTCTTC	CASKRVHNEQFF
.	TRBJ1-1	TRBD1	TRBV6-1	TGTGCCAGCAGAAGACAGGGGAACACTGAAGCTTTCTTT	CASRRQGNTEAFF
.	TRBJ1-5	TRBD1	TRBV5-1	TGCGCCAGCAGCCACGGGACAGGGATCAATCAGCCCCAGCATTTT	CASSHGTGINQPQHF
.	TRBJ2-1	TRBD2	TRBV5-4	TGTGCCAGCAGCAGTCCGTTAGCGGGGGCTAGTTACAATGAGCAGTTCTTC	CASSSPLAGASYNEQFF
.	TRBJ1-1	.	TRBV25-1	TGTGCCAGCAGTGATTGGGGGCGAGGAGGAGCTTTCTTT	CASSDWGRGGAFF
.	TRBJ2-2	TRBD2	TRBV4-3	TGCGCCAGCAGCCCATACTATAGCGGGAGAGGGACCGGGGAGCTGTTTTTT	CASSPYYSGRGTGELFF
.	TRBJ2-5	.	TRBV4-1	TGCGCCAGCAGCCGCCCAACTGCACAAGAGACCCAGTACTTC	CASSRPTAQETQYF
once	TRBJ2-5	.	TRBV9	TGTGCCAGCAGCGTAAACCCTTTACGGCAAGAGACCCAGTACTTC	CASSVNPLRQETQYF
.	TRBJ2-3	TRBD2	TRBV18	TGTGCCAGCTCACAAGGACAGGGGACTAGCGGTACAGATACGCAGTATTTT	CASSQGQGTSGTDTQYF
.	TRBJ2-2	.	TRBV7-2	TGTGCCAGCAGTCATGACAGGCGCGCGGCCGGGGAGCTGTTTTTT	CASSHDRRAAGELFF
.	TRBJ1-2	.	TRBV7-2	TGTGCCAGCAGCTTACCTCCGACAGTAAACTATGGCTACACCTTC	CASSLPPTVNYGYTF
.	TRBJ1-2	.	TRBV6-5	TGTGCCAGCAGTTACCTTTCTACCGGGAGATCCTATGGCTACACCTTC	CASSYLSTGRSYGYTF